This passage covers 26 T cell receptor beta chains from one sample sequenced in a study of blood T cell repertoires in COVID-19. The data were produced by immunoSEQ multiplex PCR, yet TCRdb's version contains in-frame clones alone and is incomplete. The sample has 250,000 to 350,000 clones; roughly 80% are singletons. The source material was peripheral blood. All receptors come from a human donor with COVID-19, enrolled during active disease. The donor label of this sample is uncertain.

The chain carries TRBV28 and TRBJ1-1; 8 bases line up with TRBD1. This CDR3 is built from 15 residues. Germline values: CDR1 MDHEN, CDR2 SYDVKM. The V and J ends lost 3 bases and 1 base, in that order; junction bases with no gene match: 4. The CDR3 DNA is TGTGCCAGCAGTTTCAACAGGGGGAGGAACACTGAAGCTTTCTTT. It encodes CASSFNRGRNTEAFF. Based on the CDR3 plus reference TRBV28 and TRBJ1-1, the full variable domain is DVKVTQSSRYLVKRTGEKVFLECVQDMDHENMFWYRQDPGLGLRLIYFSYDVKMKEKGDIPEGYSVSREKKERFSLILESASTNQTSMYLCASSFNRGRNTEAFFGQGTRLTVV.

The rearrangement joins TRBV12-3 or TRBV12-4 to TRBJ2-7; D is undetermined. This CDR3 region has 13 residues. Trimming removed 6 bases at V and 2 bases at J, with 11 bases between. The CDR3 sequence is CASRAGSPYEQYF. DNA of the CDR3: TGTGCCAGCAGGGCAGGTTCCCCCTACGAGCAGTACTTC.

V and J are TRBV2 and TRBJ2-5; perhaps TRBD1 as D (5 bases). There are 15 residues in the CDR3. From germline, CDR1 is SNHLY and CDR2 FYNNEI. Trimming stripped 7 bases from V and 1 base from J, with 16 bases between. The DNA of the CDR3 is TGTGCCAGCAAGGTGCAAACAGGCTCCCAAGAGACCCAGTACTTC. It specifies CASKVQTGSQETQYF.

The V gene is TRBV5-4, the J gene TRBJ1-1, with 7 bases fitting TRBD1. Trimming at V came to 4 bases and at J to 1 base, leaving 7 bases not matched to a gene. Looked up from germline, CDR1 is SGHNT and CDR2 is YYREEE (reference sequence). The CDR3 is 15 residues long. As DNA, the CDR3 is TGTGCCAGCAGCCCACAGACAGGGAGGAACACTGAAGCTTTCTTT. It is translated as CASSPQTGRNTEAFF.

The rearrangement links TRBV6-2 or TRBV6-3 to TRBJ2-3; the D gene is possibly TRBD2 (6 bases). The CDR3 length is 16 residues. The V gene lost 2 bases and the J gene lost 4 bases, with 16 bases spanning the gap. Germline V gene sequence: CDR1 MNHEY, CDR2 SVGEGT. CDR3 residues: CASSYNEIGEADTQYF. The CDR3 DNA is TGTGCCAGCAGTTACAATGAAATAGGGGAGGCAGATACGCAGTATTTT.

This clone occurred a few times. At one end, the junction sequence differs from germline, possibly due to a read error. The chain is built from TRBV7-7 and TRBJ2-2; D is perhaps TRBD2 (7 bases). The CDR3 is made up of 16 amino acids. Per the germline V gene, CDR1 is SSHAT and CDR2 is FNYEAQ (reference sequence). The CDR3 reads CASSLQAGQNTGELFF. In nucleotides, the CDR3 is TGTGCTAGCAGCTTACAAGCGGGACAGAACACCGGGGAGCTGTTTTTT.

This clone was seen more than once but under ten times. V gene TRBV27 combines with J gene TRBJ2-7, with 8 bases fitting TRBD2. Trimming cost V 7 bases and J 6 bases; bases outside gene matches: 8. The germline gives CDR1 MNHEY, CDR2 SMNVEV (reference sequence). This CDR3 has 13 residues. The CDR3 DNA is TGTGCCAGCAAAGGGACTAGGTCTGGCGAGCAGTACTTC. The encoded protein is CASKGTRSGEQYF.

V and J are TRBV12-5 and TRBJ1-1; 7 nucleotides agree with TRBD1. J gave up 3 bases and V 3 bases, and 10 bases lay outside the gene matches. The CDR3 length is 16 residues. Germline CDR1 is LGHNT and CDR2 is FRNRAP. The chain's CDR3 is CASGLVRQGWYTEAFF. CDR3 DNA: TGTGCTAGTGGTTTAGTTAGACAGGGCTGGTACACTGAAGCTTTCTTT.

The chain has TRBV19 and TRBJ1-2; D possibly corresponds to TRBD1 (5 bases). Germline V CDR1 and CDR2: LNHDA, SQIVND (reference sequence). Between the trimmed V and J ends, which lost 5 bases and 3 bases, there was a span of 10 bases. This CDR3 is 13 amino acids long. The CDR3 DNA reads TGTGCCAGTAGTCGGCAGGGATACTATGGCTACACCTTC. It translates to CASSRQGYYGYTF. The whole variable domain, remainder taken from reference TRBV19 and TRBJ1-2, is DGGITQSPKYLFRKEGQNVTLSCEQNLNHDAMYWYRQDPGQGLRLIYYSQIVNDFQKGDIAEGYSVSREKKESFPLTVTSAQKNPTAFYLCASSRQGYYGYTFGSGTRLTVV.

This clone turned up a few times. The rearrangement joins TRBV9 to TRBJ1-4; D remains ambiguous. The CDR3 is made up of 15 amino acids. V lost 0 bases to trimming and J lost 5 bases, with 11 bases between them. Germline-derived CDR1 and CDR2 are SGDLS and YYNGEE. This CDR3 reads CASSVGGDPNEKLFF. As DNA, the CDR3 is TGTGCCAGCAGCGTAGGAGGAGATCCGAATGAAAAACTGTTTTTT.

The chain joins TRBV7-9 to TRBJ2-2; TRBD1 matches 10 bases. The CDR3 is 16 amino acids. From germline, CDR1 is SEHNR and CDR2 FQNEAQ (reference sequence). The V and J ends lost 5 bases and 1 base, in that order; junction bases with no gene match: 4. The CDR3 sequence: CASSLGQGENTGELFF. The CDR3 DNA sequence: TGTGCCAGCAGCCTAGGACAGGGGGAGAACACCGGGGAGCTGTTTTTT.

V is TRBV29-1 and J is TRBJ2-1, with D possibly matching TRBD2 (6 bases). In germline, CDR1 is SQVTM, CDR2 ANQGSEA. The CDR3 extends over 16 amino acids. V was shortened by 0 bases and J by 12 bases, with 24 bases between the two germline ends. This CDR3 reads CSVEDQGAGLWSGQFF. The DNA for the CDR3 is TGCAGCGTTGAAGATCAGGGAGCGGGTCTCTGGAGCGGGCAGTTCTTC.

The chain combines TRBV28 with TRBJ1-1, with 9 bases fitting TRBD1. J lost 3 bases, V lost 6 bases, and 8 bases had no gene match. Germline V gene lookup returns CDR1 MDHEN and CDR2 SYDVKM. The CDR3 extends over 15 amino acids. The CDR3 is CASRSTGGVHTEAFF. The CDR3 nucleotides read TGTGCCAGCAGGTCTACAGGGGGCGTTCACACTGAAGCTTTCTTT.

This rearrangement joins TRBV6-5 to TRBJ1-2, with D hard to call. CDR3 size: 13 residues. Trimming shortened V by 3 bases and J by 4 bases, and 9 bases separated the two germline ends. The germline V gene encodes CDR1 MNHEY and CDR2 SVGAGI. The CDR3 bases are TGTGCCAGCAGTTATATGTACGGCTATGGCTACACCTTC. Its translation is CASSYMYGYGYTF.

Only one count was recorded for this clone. The CDR3 DNA reads TGTGCCAGCAGTAAAAGCGGGCCGGCCTACGAGCAGTACTTC. This sequence encodes CASSKSGPAYEQYF. This chain links TRBV27 with TRBJ2-7, with a weak D call TRBD2 (6 bases). Trimming took off 5 bases at V and 2 bases at J, with 13 bases between the two ends. The CDR3 has 14 residues. Germline loops: CDR1 MNHEY, CDR2 SMNVEV (reference sequence).

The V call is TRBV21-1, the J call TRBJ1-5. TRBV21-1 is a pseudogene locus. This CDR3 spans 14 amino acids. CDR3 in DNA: TGTGCCAGCAGCCTACGGGTCTTCAATCAGCCCCAGCATTTT. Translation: CASSLRVFNQPQHF.

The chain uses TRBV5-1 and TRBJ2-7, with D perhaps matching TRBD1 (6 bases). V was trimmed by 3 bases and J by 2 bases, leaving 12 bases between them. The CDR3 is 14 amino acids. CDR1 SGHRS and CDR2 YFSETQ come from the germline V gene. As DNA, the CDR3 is TGCGCCAGCAGCTCCCAAACAGGGACCTACGAGCAGTACTTC. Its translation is CASSSQTGTYEQYF.

DNA for the CDR3: TGTGCCAGCAGCTTTGACAGGTCGGGCACAGATACGCAGTATTTT. This gives the protein CASSFDRSGTDTQYF. The rearrangement links TRBV7-2 to TRBJ2-3; possible D gene TRBD1, 6 bases. Trimming took off 3 bases at V and 1 base at J, with 11 bases between the two ends. Germline CDR1 SGHTA, CDR2 FQGNSA. The CDR3 consists of 15 residues.

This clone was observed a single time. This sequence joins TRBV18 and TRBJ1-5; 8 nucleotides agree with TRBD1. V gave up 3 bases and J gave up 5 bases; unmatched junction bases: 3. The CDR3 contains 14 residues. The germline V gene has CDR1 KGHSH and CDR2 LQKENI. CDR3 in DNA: TGTGCCAGCTCACCGACAGGGGAGCATCAGCCCCAGCATTTT. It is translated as CASSPTGEHQPQHF.

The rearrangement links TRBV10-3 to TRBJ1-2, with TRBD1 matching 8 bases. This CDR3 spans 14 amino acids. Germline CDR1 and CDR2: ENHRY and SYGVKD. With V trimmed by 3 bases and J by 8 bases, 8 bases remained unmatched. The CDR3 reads CAISDTRTGFGYTF. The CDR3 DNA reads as TGTGCCATCAGTGATACTAGGACAGGGTTCGGCTACACCTTC.

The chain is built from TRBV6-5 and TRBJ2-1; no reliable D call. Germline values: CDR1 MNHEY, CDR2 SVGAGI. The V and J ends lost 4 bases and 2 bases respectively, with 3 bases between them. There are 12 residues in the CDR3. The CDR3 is CASSFTYNEQFF. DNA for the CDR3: TGTGCCAGCAGTTTTACCTACAATGAGCAGTTCTTC.

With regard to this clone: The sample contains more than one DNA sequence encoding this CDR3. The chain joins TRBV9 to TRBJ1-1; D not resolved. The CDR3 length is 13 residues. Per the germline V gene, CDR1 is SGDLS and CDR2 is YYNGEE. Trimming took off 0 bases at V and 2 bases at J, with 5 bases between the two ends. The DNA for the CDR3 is TGTGCCAGCAGCGTAGACTTAAACACTGAAGCTTTCTTT. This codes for CASSVDLNTEAFF.

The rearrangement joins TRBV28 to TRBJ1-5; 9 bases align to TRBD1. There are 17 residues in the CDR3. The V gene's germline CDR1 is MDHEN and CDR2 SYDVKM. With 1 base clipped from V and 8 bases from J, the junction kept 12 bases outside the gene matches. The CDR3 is CASSLSGIYRGREPQHF. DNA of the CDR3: TGTGCCAGCAGTTTATCGGGGATTTACAGGGGGCGGGAGCCCCAGCATTTT.

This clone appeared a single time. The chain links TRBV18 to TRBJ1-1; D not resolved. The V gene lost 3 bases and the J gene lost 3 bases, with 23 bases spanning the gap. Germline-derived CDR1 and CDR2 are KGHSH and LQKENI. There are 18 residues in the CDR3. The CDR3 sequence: CASSPRPGGNVEDTEAFF. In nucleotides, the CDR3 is TGTGCCAGCTCACCCCGACCGGGAGGGAATGTAGAGGACACTGAAGCTTTCTTT.

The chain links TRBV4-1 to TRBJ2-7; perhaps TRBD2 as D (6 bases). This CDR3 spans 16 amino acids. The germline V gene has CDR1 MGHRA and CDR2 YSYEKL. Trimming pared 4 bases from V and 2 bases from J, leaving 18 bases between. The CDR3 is CASSLGWGLSTYEQYF. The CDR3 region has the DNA TGCGCCAGCAGCCTAGGTTGGGGACTGTCAACCTACGAGCAGTACTTC.

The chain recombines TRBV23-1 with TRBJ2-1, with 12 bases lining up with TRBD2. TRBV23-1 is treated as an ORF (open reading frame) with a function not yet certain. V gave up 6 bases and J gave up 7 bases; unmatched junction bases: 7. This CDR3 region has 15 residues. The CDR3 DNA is TGCGCCAGCAGCCCTAGCGGGAGGGCCAGGAATGAGCAGTTCTTC. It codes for CASSPSGRARNEQFF.